Sequencing of this T cell receptor (beta chain) was carried out in a study of identical twins. Study findings and constraints: Carriage of fewer insertions was seen in abundant cord blood beta clonotypes, whereas memory repertoires showed none. Monozygotic twins shared more out-of-frame TCR alpha than recombination models predicted.

In TCRdb, the 5' RACE reads were re-called with MiXCR into one record per CDR3 protein. The data contain around 450,000 distinct CDR3 sequences, approximately 15% of them seen just once; the ten biggest clones take up 0.52%. As for this clonotype: The antigen is unknown.

These data were also filed under a second study, of yellow fever vaccine responses in identical twins. That paper states: The authors reported partly convergent, partly personalized vaccine responses in identical twins.

Sequencing used CD4+ T cells sorted from blood. The receptor's source is a woman between 18 and 30 years old in good health.

The CDR3 reads CASSPGSSGIYTGELFF. The CDR3 DNA reads as TGTGCCAGCAGTCCGGGGTCGAGCGGGATTTACACCGGGGAGCTGTTTTTT. The genes are TRBV12-3 or TRBV12-4 and TRBJ2-2; 7 nucleotides agree with TRBD2. V lost 5 bases to trimming and J lost 3 bases; unmatched junction nucleotides: 12. This CDR3 is 17 amino acids long.